The rows below give T cell receptor beta chains drawn from one sample of a study of blood T cell repertoires in COVID-19. Sequencing used immunoSEQ multiplex PCR; TCRdb keeps in-frame clones, though not all of them. The sample contains more than 150,000 clones, around 84% of which appear only once. The sample taken for sequencing was peripheral blood. Receptors originate from a man between 25 and 39 years old with active or convalescent COVID-19. Each CDR3 is given with its conserved first and last residue. Each record gives: clone size, V gene, CDR3 length, D gene, J gene, CDR3 DNA, CDR3 protein. A D gene is named only where the DNA matches it firmly. Clone size is not always given. Where it is, it says once, few, many or a class for expanded clones.

>NA|TRBV3-1/TRBV3-2|13|NA|TRBJ1-4
TGTGCCAGCAGCCAAGATCGCGGTGAAAAACTGTTTTTT
CASSQDRGEKLFF
>few|TRBV19|16|TRBD1|TRBJ1-6
TGTGCCAGTAGTGAATACGGGACAGGGTATAATTCACCCCTCCACTTT
CASSEYGTGYNSPLHF
>NA|TRBV9|15|TRBD2|TRBJ2-3
TGTGCCAGCAGCGAGACGGGAGGGTTGACAGATACGCAGTATTTT
CASSETGGLTDTQYF
>NA|TRBV11-2|15|TRBD2|TRBJ2-1
TGTGCCAGCAGCTTACTGCGGGAGGAGTGGAATGAGCAGTTCTTC
CASSLLREEWNEQFF
>NA|TRBV2|14|TRBD1|TRBJ2-1
TGTGCCAGCAGCCGGGACAGGGGTAACGATGAGCAGTTCTTC
CASSRDRGNDEQFF
>few|TRBV19|12|NA|TRBJ1-2
TGTGCCAGTATACAGGGAAACTATGGCTACACCTTC
CASIQGNYGYTF
>NA|TRBV24-1|15|TRBD1|TRBJ1-1
TGTGCCACCAGTGACCCTAAGACAGGGGTCACTGAAGCTTTCTTT
CATSDPKTGVTEAFF
>NA|TRBV28|15|TRBD1|TRBJ1-5
TGTGCCAGCAGTTTAGTGACAGGGGGCAATCAGCCCCAGCATTTT
CASSLVTGGNQPQHF
>once|TRBV19|14|TRBD2|TRBJ2-2
TGTGCCAGTTCGGGACTAGCAGGTACCGGGGAGCTGTTTTTT
CASSGLAGTGELFF
>NA|TRBV24-1|19|TRBD1|TRBJ1-3
TGTGCCACCAGTGACCCAGCCATACGGGACAGGGGCACTGGAAACACCATATATTTT
CATSDPAIRDRGTGNTIYF
>NA|TRBV7-9|17|NA|TRBJ1-3
TGTGCCAGCAGTCCCCCCTTGCCAGGGCGGTCTGGAAACACCATATATTTT
CASSPPLPGRSGNTIYF
>NA|TRBV9|16|NA|TRBJ1-2
TGTGCCAGCAGCGTAGCTGAGCATCCGACGGATAGCGGCTACACCTTC
CASSVAEHPTDSGYTF
>NA|TRBV11-2|16|TRBD2|TRBJ2-3
TGTGCCAGCAGCCGATTTAGCCTCGGGGGAGGGCATACGCAGTATTTT
CASSRFSLGGGHTQYF
>few|TRBV6-5|16|NA|TRBJ2-1
TGTGCCAGCAGTTACGCCTCGGTAGCGGAAACCGACGAGCAGTTCTTC
CASSYASVAETDEQFF
>once|TRBV12-3/TRBV12-4|12|NA|TRBJ1-4
TGTGCCAGCAGTTTAATCGATGAAAAACTGTTTTTT
CASSLIDEKLFF